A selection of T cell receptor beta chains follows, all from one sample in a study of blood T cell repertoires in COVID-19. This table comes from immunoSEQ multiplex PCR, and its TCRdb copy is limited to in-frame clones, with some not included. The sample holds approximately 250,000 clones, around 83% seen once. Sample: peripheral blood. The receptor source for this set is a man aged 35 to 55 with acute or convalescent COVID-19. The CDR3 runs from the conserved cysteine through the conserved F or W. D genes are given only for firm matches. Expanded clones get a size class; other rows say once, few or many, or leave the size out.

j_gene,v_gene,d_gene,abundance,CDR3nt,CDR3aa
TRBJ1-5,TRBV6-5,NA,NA,TGTGCCACCCGCGAGGGAGGTAGCAATCAGCCCCAGCATTTT,CATREGGSNQPQHF
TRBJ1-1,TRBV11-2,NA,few,TGTGCCAGCCTGAAGGGGTTCATGAACACTGAAGCTTTCTTT,CASLKGFMNTEAFF
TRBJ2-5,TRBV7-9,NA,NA,TGTGCCAGCAGCCTGACAAGTTTCCAAGAGACCCAGTACTTC,CASSLTSFQETQYF
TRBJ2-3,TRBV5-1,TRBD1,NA,TGCGCCAGCAGCTTGATGACAGGGAACACAGATACGCAGTATTTT,CASSLMTGNTDTQYF
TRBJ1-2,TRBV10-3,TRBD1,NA,TGTGCCATCAGTGGGGGACAGACCTATGGCTACACCTTC,CAISGGQTYGYTF
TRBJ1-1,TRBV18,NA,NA,TGTGCCAGCTCACGAACACAGTGGATGAACACTGAAGCTTTCTTT,CASSRTQWMNTEAFF
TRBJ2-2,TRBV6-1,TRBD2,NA,TGTGCCAGCAGTGAAGGGGGACTAGCGGGGAACACCGGGGAGCTGTTTTTT,CASSEGGLAGNTGELFF
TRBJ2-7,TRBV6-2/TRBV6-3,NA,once,TGTGCCAGCAGTTATTACGGCGGGAACTACGAGCAGTACTTC,CASSYYGGNYEQYF
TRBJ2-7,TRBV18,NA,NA,TGTGCCAGCTCACGAGCGGCCACCGGGAGCTCCTACGAGCAGTACTTC,CASSRAATGSSYEQYF
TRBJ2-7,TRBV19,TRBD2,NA,TGTGCCAGTAGTATAGAGGGACTAGCCTACGAGCAGTACTTC,CASSIEGLAYEQYF
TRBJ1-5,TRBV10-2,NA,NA,TGCGCCAGCAGTGAGTCAGTGACAAAATGGAGGGGTGGAAGCAATCAGCCCCAGCATTTT,CASSESVTKWRGGSNQPQHF
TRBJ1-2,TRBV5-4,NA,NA,TGTGCCAGCAGCCCTGGGGGCAGGGTACCCTGGTCTAACTATGGCTACACCTTC,CASSPGGRVPWSNYGYTF
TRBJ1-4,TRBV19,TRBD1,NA,TGTGCCAGTGGACCAACTGCCGGGACAGGACTAGAAAAACTGTTTTTT,CASGPTAGTGLEKLFF
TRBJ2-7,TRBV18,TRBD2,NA,TGTGCCAGCTCACCAGGTAGCGGGGTGTCCTACGAGCAGTACTTC,CASSPGSGVSYEQYF
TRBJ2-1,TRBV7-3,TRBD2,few,TGTGCCAGCAGCTCGACTAGCGGGGGGAACAATGAGCAGTTCTTC,CASSSTSGGNNEQFF
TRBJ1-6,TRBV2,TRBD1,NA,TGTGCCAGCAGAATTGGGACAGGGGGCTTCTCACCCCTCCACTTT,CASRIGTGGFSPLHF
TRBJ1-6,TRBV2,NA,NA,TGTGCCAGCAGTCTACCGGGACACCTGAATTCACCCCTCCACTTT,CASSLPGHLNSPLHF
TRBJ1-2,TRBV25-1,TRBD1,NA,TGTGCCAGCACTGGGGGACAGGGCGGCTATGGCTACACCTTC,CASTGGQGGYGYTF
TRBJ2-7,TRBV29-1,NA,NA,TGCAGCGTTGAGGGAGGAGGTTACGAGCAGTACTTC,CSVEGGGYEQYF
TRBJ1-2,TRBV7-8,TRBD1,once,TGTGCCAGCAGCTTAGGAGGGACAGGGGGCGCCTATGGCTACACCTTC,CASSLGGTGGAYGYTF
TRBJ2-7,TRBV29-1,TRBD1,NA,TGCAGCGTTGACAGGGGGCGGAACGGCGAGCAGTACTTC,CSVDRGRNGEQYF
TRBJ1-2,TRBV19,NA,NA,TGTGCCAGTAGTATCTCTCCCGGCTATGGCTACACCTTC,CASSISPGYGYTF
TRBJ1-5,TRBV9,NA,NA,TGTGCCAGCAGCGGTGGGGCCGGCAACAATCAGCCCCAGCATTTT,CASSGGAGNNQPQHF
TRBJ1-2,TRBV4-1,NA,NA,TGCGCCAGCAGCCAAGACACAGATAGTGGCTACACCTTC,CASSQDTDSGYTF
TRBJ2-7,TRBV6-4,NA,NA,TGTGCCAGCAGTGACGAGAGTCGAAGCTCCTACGAGCAGTACTTC,CASSDESRSSYEQYF
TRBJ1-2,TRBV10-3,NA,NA,TGTGCCATCAGTGAGTCGGGCAGCTTTAACTATGGCTACACCTTC,CAISESGSFNYGYTF
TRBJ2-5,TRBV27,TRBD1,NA,TGTGCCAGCAGTTCACAGGGGCGAGAGACCCAGTACTTC,CASSSQGRETQYF
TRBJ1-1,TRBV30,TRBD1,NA,TGTGCCTGGAGCCAAGACAGGGGGCGAACTGAAGCTTTCTTT,CAWSQDRGRTEAFF
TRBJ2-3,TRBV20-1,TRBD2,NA,TGCAGTGCTAGTCCACTAGCGGGGGGGCCTACGCAGTATTTT,CSASPLAGGPTQYF
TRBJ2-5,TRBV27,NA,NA,TGTGCCAGCAGTCGACAGGTCCAAGAGATCCAGTACTTC,CASSRQVQEIQYF
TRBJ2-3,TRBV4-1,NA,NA,TGCGCCAGCAGCCAAGAATCTAGGTCGACAGATACGCAGTATTTT,CASSQESRSTDTQYF
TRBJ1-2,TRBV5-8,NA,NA,TGTGCCAGCAGCTCCAATTCGGGGGGAACCGTCGGGGGGGGCTACACCTTC,CASSSNSGGTVGGGYTF
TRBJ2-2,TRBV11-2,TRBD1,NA,TGTGCCAGCAGCATGACAGGGGTTTCCGGGGAGCTGTTTTTT,CASSMTGVSGELFF
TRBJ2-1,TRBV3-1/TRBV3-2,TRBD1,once,TGTGCCAGCAGCCTGGGACAGGGGACGGGCAATGAGCAGTTCTTC,CASSLGQGTGNEQFF
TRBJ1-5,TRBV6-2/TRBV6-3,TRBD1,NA,TGTGCCAGCAGTTACTCGACAGGGAGCAATCAGCCCCAGCATTTT,CASSYSTGSNQPQHF
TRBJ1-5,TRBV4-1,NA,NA,TGCGCCAGCAGCCAACCTCCTGAGGGCGGGGAGAGGCCCCAGCATTTT,CASSQPPEGGERPQHF
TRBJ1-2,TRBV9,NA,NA,TGTGCCAGCAGCGTAGAACAGGGTGGTGGAGGCTACACCTTC,CASSVEQGGGGYTF
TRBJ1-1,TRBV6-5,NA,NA,TGTGCCACCGCAAGGGGGGGCACCACTGAAGCTTTCTTT,CATARGGTTEAFF
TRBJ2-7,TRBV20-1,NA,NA,TGCAGTGCCAGACAGGACTACGAGCAGTACTTC,CSARQDYEQYF
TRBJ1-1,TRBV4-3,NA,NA,TGCGCCAGCAGCCAAGTAACGGGGGTTGAAGCTTTCTTT,CASSQVTGVEAFF
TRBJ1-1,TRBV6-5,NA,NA,TGTGCCAGCTCACGGCGAGGGACTTGGGACACTGAAGCTTTCTTT,CASSRRGTWDTEAFF
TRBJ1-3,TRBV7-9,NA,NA,TGTGCCAGCAGCTCCCCAAAAGAGGGCTCTGGAAACACCATATATTTT,CASSSPKEGSGNTIYF
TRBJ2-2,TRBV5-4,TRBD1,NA,TGTGCCAGCAGCGCCGGGACAGAGTACACCGGGGAGCTGTTTTTT,CASSAGTEYTGELFF
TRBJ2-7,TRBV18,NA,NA,TGTGCCAGCTCACAGAGGGAGGACGAGCAGTACTTC,CASSQREDEQYF
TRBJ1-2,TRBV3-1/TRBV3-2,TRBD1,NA,TGTGCCAGCAGGGGGACAGGGGGCGAGATCAACTATGGCTACACCTTC,CASRGTGGEINYGYTF
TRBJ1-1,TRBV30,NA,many,TGTGCCTGGAGTGTATGGGATCCGACAGGCGTGAACACTGAAGCTTTCTTT,CAWSVWDPTGVNTEAFF